These 32 T cell receptor beta chains share one sample of origin, sequenced in a study of T cell responses to AZD1222 COVID-19 vaccine. Measured with immunoSEQ multiplex PCR; TCRdb has only the in-frame clones, and not every one. This table has about 200,000 clones, just over 90% appearing once. The source material was peripheral blood, sampled 28 days after the second AZD1222 dose. These receptors came from an adult who received the AZD1222 COVID-19 vaccine.

The chain recombines TRBV6-4 with TRBJ2-2, with D possibly matching TRBD2 (5 bases). Germline V gives CDR1 MRHNA, CDR2 SNTAGT. Deletions cut 3 bases from V and 3 bases from J, with 5 bases between. This CDR3 comprises 13 residues. CDR3 protein: CASSERDTGELFF. In DNA form, the CDR3 reads TGTGCCAGCAGTGAGAGGGACACCGGGGAGCTGTTTTTT.

This chain links TRBV28 with TRBJ1-1; D is perhaps TRBD1 (6 bases). This CDR3 region has 14 residues. With 1 base removed from V and 3 bases from J, the gap between germline ends came to 9 bases. The germline CDR1 and CDR2 sequences are MDHEN and SYDVKM. CDR3 protein: CASSLSGQYTEAFF. In DNA, the CDR3 is TGTGCCAGCAGTTTATCCGGACAGTACACTGAAGCTTTCTTT.

The rearrangement links TRBV2 to TRBJ2-7; D not certain. There are 12 residues in the CDR3. Trimming left V 5 bases short and J 9 bases short, with 14 bases between. Germline CDR1 and CDR2: SNHLY and FYNNEI. CDR3 in DNA: TGTGCCAGCAGTAACGTTCCTATTGGGCAGTACTTC. As protein: CASSNVPIGQYF.

V usage is TRBV10-3 and J usage is TRBJ1-5, with D maybe TRBD1 (5 bases). Trimming shortened V by 3 bases and J by 2 bases, and 11 bases separated the two germline ends. The CDR3 length is 15 residues. The germline CDR1 and CDR2 sequences are ENHRY and SYGVKD. CDR3 loop: CAISESGFGNQPQHF. For the CDR3, the DNA is TGTGCCATCAGTGAATCAGGGTTCGGCAATCAGCCCCAGCATTTT.

On this clone: A junction boundary mismatches the germline segment, possibly from a read error. Here the CDR3 reads CASTDGTGAYGQYF. The CDR3 coding sequence is TGTGCCAGCACTGACGGGACAGGGGCCTACGGGCAGTACTTC. The J gene is TRBJ2-7, the V gene TRBV28; TRBD1 matches at 10 bases. The CDR3 runs 14 residues. CDR1 and CDR2 (germline): MDHEN, SYDVKM.

The sample holds a few counts of this clone. This chain connects TRBV2 to TRBJ1-4; perhaps TRBD1 as D (5 bases). Germline assignment: CDR1 SNHLY and CDR2 FYNNEI. V gave up 4 bases and J gave up 8 bases, with 11 bases separating them. This CDR3 contains 13 residues. CDR3 protein: CASSGGEWEKLFF. The CDR3 nucleotides read TGTGCCAGCAGTGGGGGGGAATGGGAAAAACTGTTTTTT.

The chain recombines TRBV6-2 or TRBV6-3 with TRBJ2-1; weak D call: TRBD2 (5 bases). The CDR3 is 12 amino acids. Germline CDR1 is MNHEY and CDR2 is SVGEGT. V gave up 5 bases and J gave up 8 bases, with 10 bases separating them. The CDR3 DNA is TGTGCCAGCAGTAACAGCGGAGATGAGCAGTTCTTC. Amino acid sequence: CASSNSGDEQFF.

The V and J genes are TRBV10-1 and TRBJ2-7; tentative D call: TRBD2 (5 bases). The CDR3 loop spans 14 amino acids. The germline gives CDR1 WNHNN, CDR2 SYGVQD (reference sequence). Trimming left V 0 bases short and J 3 bases short, with 9 bases between. DNA of the CDR3: TGCGCCAGCAGTGAGTCGGCGGGCGTCTACGAGCAGTACTTC. This codes for CASSESAGVYEQYF.

The chain uses TRBV18 and TRBJ1-5; D might be TRBD1 (6 bases). The CDR3 totals 15 residues. Trimming cost V 3 bases and J 3 bases, with 12 bases left between them. Germline V gene lookup returns CDR1 KGHSH and CDR2 LQKENI. CDR3 nucleotides: TGTGCCAGCTCACCCAAGACAGGCGCCAATCAGCCCCAGCATTTT. This gives the protein CASSPKTGANQPQHF.

This chain connects TRBV6-5 to TRBJ1-3; D gene uncertain. V was trimmed by 2 bases and J by 0 bases, leaving 11 bases between them. Per the germline V gene, CDR1 is MNHEY and CDR2 is SVGAGI. The CDR3 spans 16 residues. CDR3 DNA sequence: TGTGCCAGCAGTTACGATGGGCATAGCTCTGGAAACACCATATATTTT. As protein: CASSYDGHSSGNTIYF.

V usage is TRBV28 and J usage is TRBJ1-5; no reliable D call. Germline V gives CDR1 MDHEN, CDR2 SYDVKM. V was pared by 6 bases and J by 4 bases, with 4 bases between. This CDR3 is 11 amino acids long. Here the CDR3 DNA reads TGTGCCAGCAGCCAGAATCAGCCCCAGCATTTT. Translated: CASSQNQPQHF. The full variable domain, in which reference TRBV28 and TRBJ1-5 provide the parts outside the CDR3, is DVKVTQSSRYLVKRTGEKVFLECVQDMDHENMFWYRQDPGLGLRLIYFSYDVKMKEKGDIPEGYSVSREKKERFSLILESASTNQTSMYLCASSQNQPQHFGDGTRLSIL.

Concerning this clone itself: The sample holds other DNA sequences that translate to the same CDR3. The chain carries TRBV13 and TRBJ1-3; D unclear. Trimming left V 1 base short and J 0 bases short, with 7 bases between. The germline V gene has CDR1 PRHDT and CDR2 FYEKMQ (reference sequence). CDR3 length: 15 residues. The CDR3 sequence is CASSLDSSSGNTIYF. In nucleotides, the CDR3 is TGTGCCAGCAGCTTAGACTCGAGCTCTGGAAACACCATATATTTT.

The chain has TRBV7-2 and TRBJ2-1; D gene unclear. The CDR3 is 14 amino acids. CDR1 is SGHTA and CDR2 is FQGNSA in the germline V gene. The ends were cut back, 1 base at V and 3 bases at J, with 7 bases in the middle. The CDR3 loop reads CASSLGTDYNEQFF. The CDR3 DNA sequence: TGTGCCAGCAGCTTAGGTACCGACTACAATGAGCAGTTCTTC.

This clone was counted a single time. V usage is TRBV7-3 and J usage is TRBJ2-5; no definite D call. The germline V and J ends were trimmed by 5 bases and 5 bases, with 12 bases remaining between them. This CDR3 has 13 amino acids. Germline V gene sequence: CDR1 SGHTA, CDR2 FQGTGA. CDR3 DNA: TGTGCCAGCAGCCAGGAGTTGTTTGAGACCCAGTACTTC. This translates into CASSQELFETQYF.

This clone was seen more than once but under ten times. This sequence joins TRBV28 and TRBJ1-2, with TRBD1 identical over 9 bases. V lost 6 bases and J lost 8; bases outside the gene matches: 7. This CDR3 has 13 amino acids. Germline V CDR1 and CDR2: MDHEN, SYDVKM. CDR3 residues: CASRTGTGNGYTF. CDR3 DNA: TGTGCCAGCAGAACCGGGACAGGGAACGGCTACACCTTC.

The chain has TRBV29-1 and TRBJ2-1; D is uncertain. V lost 1 base to trimming and J lost 6 bases, with 10 bases between them. Germline-derived CDR1 and CDR2 are SQVTM and ANQGSEA. The CDR3 is made up of 13 amino acids. DNA of the CDR3: TGCAGCGTTGAAGTCGGTCGGCTCAATGAGCAGTTCTTC. Its protein is CSVEVGRLNEQFF.

In this sample, this clone turned up once. CDR3 protein: CASSRQGSNQPQHF. The CDR3 DNA reads TGTGCCAGCAGCCGACAGGGTAGCAATCAGCCCCAGCATTTT. The V call is TRBV5-4, the J call TRBJ1-5; TRBD1 agrees at 7 bases. The germline V gene encodes CDR1 SGHNT and CDR2 YYREEE (reference sequence). This CDR3 has 14 residues. Trimming cost V 4 bases and J 0 bases; bases outside gene matches: 1. The full variable domain, completed using reference TRBV5-4 and TRBJ1-5, is ETGVTQSPTHLIKTRGQQVTLRCSSQSGHNTVSWYQQALGQGPQFIFQYYREEENGRGNFPPRFSGLQFPNYSSELNVNALELDDSALYLCASSRQGSNQPQHFGDGTRLSIL.

The chain links TRBV29-1 to TRBJ1-2, with D uncertain. V shed 3 bases and J shed 4 bases, with 12 bases lying between them. Per germline, CDR1 SQVTM and CDR2 ANQGSEA. The CDR3 is 13 amino acids. CDR3 amino acids: CSVESADIYGYTF. DNA for the CDR3: TGCAGCGTTGAGTCAGCAGACATCTATGGCTACACCTTC.

V is TRBV5-1 and J is TRBJ1-3; maybe TRBD1 (5 bases). This CDR3 comprises 16 residues. CDR1 and CDR2 from the germline V gene are SGHRS and YFSETQ. Trimming removed 4 bases at V and 0 bases at J, with 14 bases between. The CDR3 reads CASSTATGVSGNTIYF. The CDR3 DNA reads as TGCGCCAGCAGCACCGCGACGGGGGTCTCTGGAAACACCATATATTTT. The whole variable domain, remainder taken from reference TRBV5-1 and TRBJ1-3, is KAGVTQTPRYLIKTRGQQVTLSCSPISGHRSVSWYQQTPGQGLQFLFEYFSETQRNKGNFPGRFSGRQFSNSRSEMNVSTLELGDSALYLCASSTATGVSGNTIYFGEGSWLTVV.

The chain has TRBV5-8 and TRBJ1-1; 7 nucleotides line up with TRBD1. The CDR3 is 14 amino acids. J was trimmed by 4 bases and V by 4 bases; bases with no gene match: 7. Germline CDR1 is SGHTS and CDR2 is YDEGEE. The CDR3 region is CASSQGGRTTEAFF. In nucleotides, the CDR3 is TGTGCCAGCAGCCAGGGGGGGCGGACCACTGAAGCTTTCTTT.

The chain employs TRBV28 and TRBJ1-5, with D possibly TRBD1 on 5 matching bases. Trimming cost V 4 bases and J 2 bases, with 15 bases left between them. The CDR3 covers 16 residues. In germline, CDR1 is MDHEN, CDR2 SYDVKM. In DNA, the CDR3 is TGTGCCAGCAGTTCGGCTACGGGGGGTCGCAATCAGCCCCAGCATTTT. Protein: CASSSATGGRNQPQHF.

On this clone: Different DNA sequences within this sample yield the same CDR3. The J gene is TRBJ1-1, the V gene TRBV29-1; no definite D call. The ends were cut back, 5 bases at V and 1 base at J, with 8 bases in the middle. Per the germline V gene, CDR1 is SQVTM and CDR2 is ANQGSEA. This CDR3 spans 12 amino acids. The chain's CDR3 is CSVRTGNTEAFF. CDR3 in DNA: TGCAGCGTTAGGACGGGGAACACTGAAGCTTTCTTT.

This clone was recorded once. V is TRBV10-2 and J is TRBJ2-1; D possibly corresponds to TRBD2 (6 bases). Per the germline V gene, CDR1 is WSHSY and CDR2 is SAAADI. V was cut by 6 bases and J by 11 bases, with 17 bases left in between. There are 13 residues in the CDR3. The CDR3: CASSLILGGQQFF. The CDR3 nucleotides are TGCGCCAGCAGCCTAATCCTGGGAGGCCAGCAGTTCTTC.

This chain uses TRBV25-1 with TRBJ2-1, with a weak D call TRBD2 (6 bases). Trimming left V 2 bases short and J 5 bases short, with 13 bases between. The CDR3 runs to 15 residues. In germline, CDR1 is MGHDK, CDR2 SYGVNS. The chain's CDR3 is CASSEAGDFNNEQFF. The CDR3 nucleotides are TGTGCCAGCAGTGAAGCCGGGGACTTCAACAATGAGCAGTTCTTC.

The chain couples TRBV28 to TRBJ2-5, with 11 bases aligning to TRBD2. Germline V CDR1 and CDR2: MDHEN, SYDVKM. CDR3 length: 15 amino acids. Trimming at V came to 4 bases and at J to 5 bases, leaving 6 bases not matched to a gene. CDR3: CASSSLLAGVETQYF. CDR3 nucleotide sequence: TGTGCCAGCAGTTCCCTACTAGCGGGAGTTGAGACCCAGTACTTC.

CDR3 amino acids: CSVLAHGDNEQFF. The CDR3 nucleotides read TGCAGCGTACTAGCGCACGGCGACAATGAGCAGTTCTTC. The chain has TRBV29-1 and TRBJ2-1; 7 bases align to TRBD2. The germline gives CDR1 SQVTM, CDR2 ANQGSEA. V shed 6 bases and J 5 bases; nucleotides not matched to a gene: 7. This CDR3 region has 13 residues.

This chain joins TRBV10-2 and TRBJ2-5; tentatively, D is TRBD2 (5 bases). This CDR3 contains 13 residues. V dropped 8 bases and J dropped 0 bases, with 10 bases sitting between them. Germline V gene data show CDR1 as WSHSY and CDR2 as SAAADI. The CDR3 DNA sequence: TGCGCCAGCCAGAGGGCGGACCAAGAGACCCAGTACTTC. Protein sequence: CASQRADQETQYF.

The J gene is TRBJ2-6, the V gene TRBV5-1; D remains unclear. The CDR3 contains 16 residues. V gave up 4 bases and J gave up 0 bases, with 11 bases separating them. Looked up from germline, CDR1 is SGHRS and CDR2 is YFSETQ. Here the CDR3 reads CASSPTGPSGANVLTF. The DNA of the CDR3 is TGCGCCAGCAGCCCAACGGGTCCCTCTGGGGCCAACGTCCTGACTTTC.

This rearrangement joins TRBV2 to TRBJ2-7, with a tentative D call TRBD1 (7 bases). V lost 5 bases to trimming and J lost 7 bases, with 21 bases between them. Germline V lookup: CDR1 SNHLY, CDR2 FYNNEI. CDR3 length equals 15 residues. As DNA, the CDR3 is TGTGCCAGCAGTCCCCAGGGGGGCAGGGGTGGAGAGCAGTACTTC. Protein sequence: CASSPQGGRGGEQYF.

This chain joins TRBV24-1 and TRBJ1-5, with 9 bases lining up with TRBD1. The CDR3 has 18 amino acids. V trimming: 1 base; J trimming: 2 bases; junction bases outside the gene matches: 8. The germline gives CDR1 KGHDR, CDR2 SFDVKD. CDR3 amino acids: CATSDFTGGAVGNQPQHF. In DNA, the CDR3 is TGTGCCACCAGTGATTTTACAGGGGGCGCGGTTGGCAATCAGCCCCAGCATTTT.

The chain is built from TRBV5-1 and TRBJ2-1; no clear D gene. V lost 0 bases, J lost 9 bases, and 4 bases lay in between. Germline CDR1 and CDR2: SGHRS and YFSETQ. The CDR3 runs to 11 residues. The CDR3 DNA sequence: TGCGCCAGCAGCTTGGGCAGTGAGCAGTTCTTC. Its translation: CASSLGSEQFF.

The chain carries TRBV25-1 and TRBJ2-6, with TRBD1 identical over 8 bases. V was pared by 6 bases and J by 2 bases, with 3 bases of the junction left unmatched. The CDR3 runs to 15 residues. Germline CDR1 MGHDK, CDR2 SYGVNS. The CDR3 loop reads CASRPTGAGANVLTF. DNA for the CDR3: TGTGCCAGCAGACCGACAGGGGCTGGGGCCAACGTCCTGACTTTC.